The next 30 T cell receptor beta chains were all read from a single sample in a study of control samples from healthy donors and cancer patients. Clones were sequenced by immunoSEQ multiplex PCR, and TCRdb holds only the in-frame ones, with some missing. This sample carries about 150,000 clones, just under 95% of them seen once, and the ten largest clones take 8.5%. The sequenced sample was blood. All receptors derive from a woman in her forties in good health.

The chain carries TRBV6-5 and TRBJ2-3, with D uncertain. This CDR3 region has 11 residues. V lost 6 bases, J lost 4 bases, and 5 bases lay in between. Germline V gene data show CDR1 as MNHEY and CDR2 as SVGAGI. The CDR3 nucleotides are TGTGCCAGCAGGACCGCAGATACGCAGTATTTT. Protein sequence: CASRTADTQYF.

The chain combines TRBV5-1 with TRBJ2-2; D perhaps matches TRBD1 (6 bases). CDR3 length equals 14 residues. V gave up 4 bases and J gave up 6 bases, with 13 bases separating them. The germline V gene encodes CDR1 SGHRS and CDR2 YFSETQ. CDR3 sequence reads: CASSAGQFAGELFF. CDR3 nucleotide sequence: TGCGCCAGCAGCGCCGGACAGTTTGCCGGGGAGCTGTTTTTT. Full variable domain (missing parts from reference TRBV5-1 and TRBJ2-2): KAGVTQTPRYLIKTRGQQVTLSCSPISGHRSVSWYQQTPGQGLQFLFEYFSETQRNKGNFPGRFSGRQFSNSRSEMNVSTLELGDSALYLCASSAGQFAGELFFGEGSRLTVL.

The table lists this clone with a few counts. The CDR3 protein is CASSRGNRHETQYF. CDR3 nucleotides: TGTGCCAGCAGCCGAGGGAACAGGCACGAGACCCAGTACTTC. The chain is built from TRBV6-2 or TRBV6-3 and TRBJ2-5; D possibly uses TRBD1 or TRBD2 (5 bases each). Germline CDR1 is MNHEY and CDR2 is SVGEGT. The CDR3 extends over 14 amino acids. Deletions cut 6 bases from V and 5 bases from J, with 16 bases between.

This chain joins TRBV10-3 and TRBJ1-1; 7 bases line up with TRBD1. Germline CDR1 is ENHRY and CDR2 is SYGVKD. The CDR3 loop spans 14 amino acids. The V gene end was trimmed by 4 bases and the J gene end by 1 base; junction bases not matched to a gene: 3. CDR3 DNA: TGTGCCATCAGTGTGGACAGGACGAACACTGAAGCTTTCTTT. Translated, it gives CAISVDRTNTEAFF.

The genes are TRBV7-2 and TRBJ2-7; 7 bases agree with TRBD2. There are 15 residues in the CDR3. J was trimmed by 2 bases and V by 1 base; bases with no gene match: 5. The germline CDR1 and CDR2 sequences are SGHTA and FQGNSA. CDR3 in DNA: TGTGCCAGCAGCTTAGAAGCGGGAAGTCCCTACGAGCAGTACTTC. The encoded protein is CASSLEAGSPYEQYF.

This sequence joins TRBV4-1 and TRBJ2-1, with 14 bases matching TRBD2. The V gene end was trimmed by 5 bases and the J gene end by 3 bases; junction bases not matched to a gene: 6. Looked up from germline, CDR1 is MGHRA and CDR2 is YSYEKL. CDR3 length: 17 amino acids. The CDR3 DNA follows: TGCGCCAGCAGCGCGGGACTAGCGGGAGCCGGCTACAATGAGCAGTTCTTC. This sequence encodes CASSAGLAGAGYNEQFF.

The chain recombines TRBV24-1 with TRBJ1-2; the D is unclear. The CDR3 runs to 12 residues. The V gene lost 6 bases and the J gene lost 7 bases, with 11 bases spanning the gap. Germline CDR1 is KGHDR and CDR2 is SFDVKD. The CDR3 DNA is TGTGCCACCAGTCTCGGCGGGTTTGGCTACACCTTC. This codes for CATSLGGFGYTF.

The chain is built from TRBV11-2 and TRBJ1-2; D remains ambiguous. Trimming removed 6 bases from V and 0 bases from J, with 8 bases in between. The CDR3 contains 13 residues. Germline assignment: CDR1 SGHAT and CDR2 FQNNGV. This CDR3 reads CASRPTTNYGYTF. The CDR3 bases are TGTGCCAGCAGGCCGACAACTAACTATGGCTACACCTTC.

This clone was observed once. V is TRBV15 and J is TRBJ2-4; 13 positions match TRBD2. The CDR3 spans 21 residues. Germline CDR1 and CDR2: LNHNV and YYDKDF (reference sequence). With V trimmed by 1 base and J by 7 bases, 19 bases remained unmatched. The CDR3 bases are TGTGCCACCAGCAGAGGTTTCCCTAAACTAGCGGGGGGGCCCTATACCAACATTCAGTACTTC. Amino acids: CATSRGFPKLAGGPYTNIQYF.

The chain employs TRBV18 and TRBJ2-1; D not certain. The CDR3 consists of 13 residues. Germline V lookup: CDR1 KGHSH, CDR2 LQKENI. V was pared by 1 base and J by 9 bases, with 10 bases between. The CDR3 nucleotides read TGTGCCAGCTCACCACGTATAGAAGCTGAGCAGTTCTTC. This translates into CASSPRIEAEQFF.

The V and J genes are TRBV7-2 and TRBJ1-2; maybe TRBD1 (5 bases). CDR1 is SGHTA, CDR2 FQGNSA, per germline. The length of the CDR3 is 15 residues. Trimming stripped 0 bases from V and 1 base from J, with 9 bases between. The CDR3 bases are TGTGCCAGCAGCTTAGCGACAGCTCTTAACTATGGCTACACCTTC. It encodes CASSLATALNYGYTF.

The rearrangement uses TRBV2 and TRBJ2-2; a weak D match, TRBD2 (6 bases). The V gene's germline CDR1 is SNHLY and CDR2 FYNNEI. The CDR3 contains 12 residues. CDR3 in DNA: TGTGCGGGCGGGGCGAACACCGGGGAGCTGTTTTTT. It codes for CAGGANTGELFF.

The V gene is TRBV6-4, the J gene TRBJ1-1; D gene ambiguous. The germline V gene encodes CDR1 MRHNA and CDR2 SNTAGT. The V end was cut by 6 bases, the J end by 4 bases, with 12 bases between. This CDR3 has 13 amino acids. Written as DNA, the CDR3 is TGTGCCAGCAGCAACGACGCGTCCACTGAAGCTTTCTTT. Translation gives CASSNDASTEAFF.

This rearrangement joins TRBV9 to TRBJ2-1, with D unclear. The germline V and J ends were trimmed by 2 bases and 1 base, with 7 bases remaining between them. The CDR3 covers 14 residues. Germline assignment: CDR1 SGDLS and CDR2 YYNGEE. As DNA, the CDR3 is TGTGCCAGCAGCGTTAAAGCATCCTACAATGAGCAGTTCTTC. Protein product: CASSVKASYNEQFF.

The DNA for the CDR3 is TGTGCCAGCAGCGGAGGGAGGAATTCACCCCTCCACTTT. Its protein product is CASSGGRNSPLHF. The J gene is TRBJ1-6, the V gene TRBV9; the D is unclear. Germline loops: CDR1 SGDLS, CDR2 YYNGEE. V lost 3 bases and J lost 7, with 8 bases in between. This CDR3 is built from 13 residues.

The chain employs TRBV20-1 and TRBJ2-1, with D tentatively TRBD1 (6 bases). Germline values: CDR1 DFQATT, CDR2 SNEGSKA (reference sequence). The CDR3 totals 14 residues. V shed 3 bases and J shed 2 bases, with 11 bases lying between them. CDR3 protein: CSASLGAAYNEQFF. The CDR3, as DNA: TGCAGTGCTAGTTTGGGGGCAGCCTACAATGAGCAGTTCTTC.

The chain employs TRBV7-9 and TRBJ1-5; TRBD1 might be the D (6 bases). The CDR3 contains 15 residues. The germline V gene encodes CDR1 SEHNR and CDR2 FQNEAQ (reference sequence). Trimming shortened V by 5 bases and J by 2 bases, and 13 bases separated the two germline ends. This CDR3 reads CASSRGGNGNQPQHF. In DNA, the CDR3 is TGTGCCAGCAGCAGGGGGGGAAACGGCAATCAGCCCCAGCATTTT. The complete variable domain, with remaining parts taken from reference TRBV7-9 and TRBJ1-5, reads DTGVSQNPRHKITKRGQNVTFRCDPISEHNRLYWYRQTLGQGPEFLTYFQNEAQLEKSRLLSDRFSAERPKGSFSTLEIQRTEQGDSAMYLCASSRGGNGNQPQHFGDGTRLSIL.

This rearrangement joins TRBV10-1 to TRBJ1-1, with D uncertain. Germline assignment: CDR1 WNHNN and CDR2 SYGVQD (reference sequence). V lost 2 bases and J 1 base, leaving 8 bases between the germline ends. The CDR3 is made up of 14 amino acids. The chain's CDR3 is CASSEAKENTEAFF. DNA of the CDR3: TGCGCCAGCAGTGAGGCTAAGGAGAACACTGAAGCTTTCTTT.

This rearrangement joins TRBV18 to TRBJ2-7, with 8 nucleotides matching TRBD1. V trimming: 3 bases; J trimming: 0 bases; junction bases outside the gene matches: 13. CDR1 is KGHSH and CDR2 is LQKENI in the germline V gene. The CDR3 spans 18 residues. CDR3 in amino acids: CASSPIPFTGGSSYEQYF. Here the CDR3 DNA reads TGTGCCAGCTCACCGATACCTTTCACAGGGGGGAGCTCCTACGAGCAGTACTTC.

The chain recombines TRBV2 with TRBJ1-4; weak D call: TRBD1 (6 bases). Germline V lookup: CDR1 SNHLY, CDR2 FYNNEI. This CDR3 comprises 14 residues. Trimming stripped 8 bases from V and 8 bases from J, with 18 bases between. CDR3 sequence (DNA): TGTGCCAGCGTCCTAAGGGGGGGTAACGAAAAACTGTTTTTT. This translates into CASVLRGGNEKLFF.

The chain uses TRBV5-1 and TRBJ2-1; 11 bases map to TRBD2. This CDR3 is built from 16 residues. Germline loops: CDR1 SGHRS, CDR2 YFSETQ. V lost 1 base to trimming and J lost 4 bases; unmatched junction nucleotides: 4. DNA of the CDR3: TGCGCCAGCAGCTTGCTTAGCGGGAGGGGGTACAATGAGCAGTTCTTC. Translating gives CASSLLSGRGYNEQFF.

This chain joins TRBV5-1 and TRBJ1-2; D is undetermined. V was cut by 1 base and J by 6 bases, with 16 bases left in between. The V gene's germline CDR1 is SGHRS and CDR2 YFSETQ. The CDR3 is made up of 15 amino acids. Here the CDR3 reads CASSLYGLATDGYTF. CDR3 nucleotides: TGCGCCAGCAGCTTGTATGGACTCGCTACCGATGGCTACACCTTC.

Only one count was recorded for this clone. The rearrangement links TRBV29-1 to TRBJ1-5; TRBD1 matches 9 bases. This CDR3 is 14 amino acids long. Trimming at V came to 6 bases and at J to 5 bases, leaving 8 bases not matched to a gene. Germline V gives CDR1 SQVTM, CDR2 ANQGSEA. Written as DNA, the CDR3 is TGCAGCGTGCTGGGACAGGGCCCAGATCAGCCCCAGCATTTT. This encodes CSVLGQGPDQPQHF.

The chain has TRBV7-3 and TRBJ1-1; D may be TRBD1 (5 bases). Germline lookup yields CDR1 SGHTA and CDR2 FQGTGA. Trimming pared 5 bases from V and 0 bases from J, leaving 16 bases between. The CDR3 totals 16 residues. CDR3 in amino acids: CASSPSPAGVNTEAFF. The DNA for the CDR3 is TGTGCCAGCAGCCCATCGCCCGCGGGGGTGAACACTGAAGCTTTCTTT. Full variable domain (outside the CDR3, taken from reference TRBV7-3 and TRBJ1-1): GAGVSQTPSNKVTEKGKYVELRCDPISGHTALYWYRQSLGQGPEFLIYFQGTGAADDSGLPNDRFFAVRPEGSVSTLKIQRTERGDSAVYLCASSPSPAGVNTEAFFGQGTRLTVV.

The CDR3 region has the DNA TGTGCCAGCAAAGTAACCCCTAGCGGGAGGGCCCGAATCACCAATGAGCAGTTCTTC. Amino acids: CASKVTPSGRARITNEQFF. The chain is built from TRBV5-5 and TRBJ2-1; 12 bases line up with TRBD2. The trim removed 6 bases at V and 6 bases at J, leaving 19 bases unmatched. Germline V gene lookup returns CDR1 SGHKS and CDR2 YYEKEE (reference sequence). The CDR3 length is 19 residues.

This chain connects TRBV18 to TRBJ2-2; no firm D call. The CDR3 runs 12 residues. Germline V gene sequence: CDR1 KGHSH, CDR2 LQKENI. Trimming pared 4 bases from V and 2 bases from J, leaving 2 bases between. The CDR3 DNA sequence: TGTGCCAGCTCACTAAACACCGGGGAGCTGTTTTTT. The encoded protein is CASSLNTGELFF.

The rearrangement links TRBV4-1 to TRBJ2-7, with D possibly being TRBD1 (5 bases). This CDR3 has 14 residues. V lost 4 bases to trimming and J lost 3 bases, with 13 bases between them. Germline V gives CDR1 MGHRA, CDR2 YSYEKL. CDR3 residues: CASSLTGDIYEQYF. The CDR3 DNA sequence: TGCGCCAGCAGCCTCACAGGAGATATCTACGAGCAGTACTTC.

This CDR3 reads CASRGQGADTQYF. As DNA, the CDR3 is TGTGCCAGCCGGGGACAGGGGGCAGATACGCAGTATTTT. This sequence joins TRBV11-1 and TRBJ2-3, with TRBD1 identical over 11 bases. With 8 bases clipped from V and 4 bases from J, the junction kept 2 bases outside the gene matches. Germline CDR1 reads SGHAT; CDR2 reads FQDESV (reference sequence). This CDR3 contains 13 residues.

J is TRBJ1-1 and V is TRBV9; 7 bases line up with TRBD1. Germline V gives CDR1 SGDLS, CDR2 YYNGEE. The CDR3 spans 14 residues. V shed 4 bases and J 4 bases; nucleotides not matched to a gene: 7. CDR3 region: CASSPRQGLTEAFF. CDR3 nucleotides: TGTGCCAGCAGCCCGAGACAGGGCCTCACTGAAGCTTTCTTT.

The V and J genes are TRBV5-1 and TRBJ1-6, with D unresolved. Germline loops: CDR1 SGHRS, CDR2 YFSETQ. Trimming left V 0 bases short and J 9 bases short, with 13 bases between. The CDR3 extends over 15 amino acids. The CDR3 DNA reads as TGCGCCAGCAGCTTGGGGCCTGAGTCTAGTTCACCCCTCCACTTT. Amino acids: CASSLGPESSSPLHF.